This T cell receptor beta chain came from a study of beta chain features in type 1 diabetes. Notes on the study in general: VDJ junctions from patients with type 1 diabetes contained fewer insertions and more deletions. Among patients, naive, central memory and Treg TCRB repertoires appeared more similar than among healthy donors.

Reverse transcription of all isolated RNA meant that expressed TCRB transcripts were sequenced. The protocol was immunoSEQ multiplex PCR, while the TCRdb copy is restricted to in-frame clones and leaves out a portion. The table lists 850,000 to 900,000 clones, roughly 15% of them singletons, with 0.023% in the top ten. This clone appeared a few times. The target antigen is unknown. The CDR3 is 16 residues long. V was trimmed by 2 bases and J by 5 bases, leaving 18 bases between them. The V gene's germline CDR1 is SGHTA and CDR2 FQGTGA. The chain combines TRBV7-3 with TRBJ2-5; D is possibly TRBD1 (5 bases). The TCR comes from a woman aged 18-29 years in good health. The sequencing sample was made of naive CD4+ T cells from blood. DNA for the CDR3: TGTGCCAGCAGCTTAGCAGGGATAACGGCGGCGGAGACCCAGTACTTC. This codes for CASSLAGITAAETQYF.